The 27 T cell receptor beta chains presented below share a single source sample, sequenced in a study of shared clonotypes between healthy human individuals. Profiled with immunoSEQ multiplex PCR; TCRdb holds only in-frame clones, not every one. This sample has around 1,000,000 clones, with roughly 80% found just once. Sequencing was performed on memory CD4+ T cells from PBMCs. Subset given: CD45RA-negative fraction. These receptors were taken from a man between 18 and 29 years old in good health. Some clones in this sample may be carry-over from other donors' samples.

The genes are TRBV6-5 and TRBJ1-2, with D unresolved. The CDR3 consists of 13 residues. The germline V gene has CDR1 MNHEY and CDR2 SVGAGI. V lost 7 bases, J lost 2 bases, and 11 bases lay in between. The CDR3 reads CASTTAGNYGYTF. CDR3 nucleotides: TGTGCCAGCACCACGGCGGGCAACTATGGCTACACCTTC.

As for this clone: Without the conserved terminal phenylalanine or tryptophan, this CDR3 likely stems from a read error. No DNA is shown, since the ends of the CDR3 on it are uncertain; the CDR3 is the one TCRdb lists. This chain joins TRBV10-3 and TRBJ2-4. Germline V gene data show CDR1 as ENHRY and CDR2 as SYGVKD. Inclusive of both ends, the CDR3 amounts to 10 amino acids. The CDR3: CAITYLTATY.

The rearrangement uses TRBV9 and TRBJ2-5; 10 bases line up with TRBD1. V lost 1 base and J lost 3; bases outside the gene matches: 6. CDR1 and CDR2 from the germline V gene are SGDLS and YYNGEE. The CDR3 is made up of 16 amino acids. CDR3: CASSVRAGQGKETQYF. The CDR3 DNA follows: TGTGCCAGCAGCGTAAGAGCGGGACAGGGGAAAGAGACCCAGTACTTC.

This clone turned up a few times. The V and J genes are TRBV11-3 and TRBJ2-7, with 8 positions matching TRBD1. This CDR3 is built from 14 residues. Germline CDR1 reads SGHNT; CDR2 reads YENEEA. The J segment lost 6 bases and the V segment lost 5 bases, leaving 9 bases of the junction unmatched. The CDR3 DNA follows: TGTGCCAGCAGCCAACAAGGCGACAGGGGCGAGCAGTACTTC. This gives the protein CASSQQGDRGEQYF.

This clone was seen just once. For the CDR3, the DNA is TGTGCCAGCAGTTTCCCGACTAGCGGGAAAGGTACGCAGTATTTT. It translates to CASSFPTSGKGTQYF. The V and J genes are TRBV11-2 and TRBJ2-3, with TRBD2 matching over 11 bases. The CDR3 consists of 15 residues. Germline CDR1 is SGHAT and CDR2 is FQNNGV. V dropped 6 bases and J dropped 8; count of bases not matched to a gene: 10.

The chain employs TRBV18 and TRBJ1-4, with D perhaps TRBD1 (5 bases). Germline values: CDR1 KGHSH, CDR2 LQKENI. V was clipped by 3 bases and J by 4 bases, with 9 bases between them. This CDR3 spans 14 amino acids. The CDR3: CASSPDTNNEKLFF. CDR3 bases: TGTGCCAGCTCACCGGACACGAATAATGAAAAACTGTTTTTT.

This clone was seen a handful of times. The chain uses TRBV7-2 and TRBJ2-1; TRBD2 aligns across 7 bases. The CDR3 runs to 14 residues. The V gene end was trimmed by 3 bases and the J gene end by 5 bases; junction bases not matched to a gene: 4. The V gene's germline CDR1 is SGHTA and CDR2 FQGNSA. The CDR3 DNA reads TGTGCCAGCAGCTTCGGCGGGAGAGACAATGAGCAGTTCTTC. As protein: CASSFGGRDNEQFF.

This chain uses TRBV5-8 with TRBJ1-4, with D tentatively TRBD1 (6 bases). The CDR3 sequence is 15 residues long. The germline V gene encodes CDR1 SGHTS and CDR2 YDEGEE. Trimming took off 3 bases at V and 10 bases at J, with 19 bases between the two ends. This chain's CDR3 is CASSSRTDVGGKLFF. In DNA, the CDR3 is TGTGCCAGCAGCTCCAGGACAGATGTAGGCGGAAAACTGTTTTTT.

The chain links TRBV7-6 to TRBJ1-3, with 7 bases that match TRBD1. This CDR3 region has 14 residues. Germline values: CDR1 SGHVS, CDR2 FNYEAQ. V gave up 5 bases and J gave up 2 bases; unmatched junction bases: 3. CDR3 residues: CASSPTGAGNTIYF. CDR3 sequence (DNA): TGTGCCAGCAGCCCAACAGGGGCTGGAAACACCATATATTTT. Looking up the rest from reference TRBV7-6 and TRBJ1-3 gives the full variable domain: GAGVSQSPRYKVTKRGQDVALRCDPISGHVSLYWYRQALGQGPEFLTYFNYEAQQDKSGLPNDRFSAERPEGSISTLTIQRTEQRDSAMYRCASSPTGAGNTIYFGEGSWLTVV.

The CDR3 here is CASSLGRTNTEAFF. The CDR3 coding sequence is TGTGCCAGCTCACTGGGACGGACGAACACTGAAGCTTTCTTT. J is TRBJ1-1 and V is TRBV18; maybe TRBD1 (5 bases). The germline gives CDR1 KGHSH, CDR2 LQKENI. The CDR3 is 14 amino acids. V was shortened by 4 bases and J by 1 base, with 10 bases between the two germline ends.

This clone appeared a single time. The CDR3 protein is CASSATGTVNYGYTF. CDR3 DNA: TGTGCCAGCAGTGCCACCGGGACAGTTAACTATGGCTACACCTTC. The rearrangement joins TRBV28 to TRBJ1-2; the match to TRBD1 covers 7 bases. Germline assignment: CDR1 MDHEN and CDR2 SYDVKM. The CDR3 length is 15 residues. Unmatched junction bases numbered 7, after V lost 5 bases and J lost 1 base.

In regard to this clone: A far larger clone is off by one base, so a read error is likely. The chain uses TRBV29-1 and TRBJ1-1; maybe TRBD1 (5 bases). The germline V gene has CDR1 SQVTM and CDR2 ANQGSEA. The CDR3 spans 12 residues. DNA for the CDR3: TGCGGCGTCGGGGACGGCCTGGCTGAAGCTTTCTTT. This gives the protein CGVGDGLAEAFF.

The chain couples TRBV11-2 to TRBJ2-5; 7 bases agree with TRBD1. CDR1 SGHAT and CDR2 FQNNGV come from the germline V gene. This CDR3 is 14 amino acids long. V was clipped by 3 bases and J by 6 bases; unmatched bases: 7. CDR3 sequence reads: CASSLTGRGKTQYF. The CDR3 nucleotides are TGTGCCAGCAGCTTGACAGGGAGAGGGAAGACCCAGTACTTC.

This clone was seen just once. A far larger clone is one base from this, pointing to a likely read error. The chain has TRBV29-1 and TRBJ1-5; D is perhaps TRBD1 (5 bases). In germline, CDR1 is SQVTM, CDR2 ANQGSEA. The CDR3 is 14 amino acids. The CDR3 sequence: CSVATDISNQPRHF. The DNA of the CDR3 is TGCAGCGTAGCCACGGACATTAGCAATCAGCCCCGGCATTTT.

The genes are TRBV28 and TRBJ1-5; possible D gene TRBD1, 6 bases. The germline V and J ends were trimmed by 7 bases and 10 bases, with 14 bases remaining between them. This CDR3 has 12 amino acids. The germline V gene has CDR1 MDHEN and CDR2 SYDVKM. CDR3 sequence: CASMGGVGPQHF. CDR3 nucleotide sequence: TGTGCCAGCATGGGGGGCGTGGGACCCCAGCATTTT.

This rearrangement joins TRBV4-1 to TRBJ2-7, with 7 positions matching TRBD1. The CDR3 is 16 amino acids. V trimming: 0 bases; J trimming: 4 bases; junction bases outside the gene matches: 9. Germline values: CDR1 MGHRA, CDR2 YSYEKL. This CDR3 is CASSQDLQGSKYEQYF. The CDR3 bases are TGCGCCAGCAGCCAAGATCTACAGGGGAGCAAGTACGAGCAGTACTTC.

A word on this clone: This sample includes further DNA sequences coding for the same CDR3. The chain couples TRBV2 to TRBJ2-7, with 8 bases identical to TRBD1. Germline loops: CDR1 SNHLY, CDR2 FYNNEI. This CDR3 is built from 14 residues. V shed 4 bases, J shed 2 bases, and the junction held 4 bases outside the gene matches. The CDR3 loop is CASSGQGAAYEQYF. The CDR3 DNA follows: TGTGCCAGCAGTGGGCAGGGGGCCGCCTACGAGCAGTACTTC.

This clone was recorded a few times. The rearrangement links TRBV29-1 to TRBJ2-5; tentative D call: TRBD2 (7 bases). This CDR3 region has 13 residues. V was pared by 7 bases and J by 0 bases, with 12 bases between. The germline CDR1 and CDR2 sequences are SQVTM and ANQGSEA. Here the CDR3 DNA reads TGCAGCGCCTTGGGGGGGCACCAAGAGACCCAGTACTTC. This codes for CSALGGHQETQYF.

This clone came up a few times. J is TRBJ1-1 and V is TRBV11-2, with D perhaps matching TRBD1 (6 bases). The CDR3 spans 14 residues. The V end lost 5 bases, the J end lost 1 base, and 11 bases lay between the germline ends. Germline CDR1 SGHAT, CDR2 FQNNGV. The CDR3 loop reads CASSRTEKNTEAFF. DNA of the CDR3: TGTGCCAGCAGCCGGACAGAAAAGAACACTGAAGCTTTCTTT.

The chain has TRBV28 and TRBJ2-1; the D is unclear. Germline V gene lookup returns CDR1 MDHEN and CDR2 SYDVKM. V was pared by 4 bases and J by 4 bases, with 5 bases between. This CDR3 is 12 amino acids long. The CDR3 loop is CASSSPYNEQFF. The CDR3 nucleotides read TGTGCCAGCAGTTCCCCTTACAATGAGCAGTTCTTC.

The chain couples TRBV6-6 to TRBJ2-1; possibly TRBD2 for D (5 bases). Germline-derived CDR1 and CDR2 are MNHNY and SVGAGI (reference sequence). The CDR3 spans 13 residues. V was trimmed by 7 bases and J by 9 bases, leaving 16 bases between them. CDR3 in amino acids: CASTLTTLVEQFF. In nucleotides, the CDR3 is TGTGCCAGCACCCTGACTACTCTGGTTGAGCAGTTCTTC.

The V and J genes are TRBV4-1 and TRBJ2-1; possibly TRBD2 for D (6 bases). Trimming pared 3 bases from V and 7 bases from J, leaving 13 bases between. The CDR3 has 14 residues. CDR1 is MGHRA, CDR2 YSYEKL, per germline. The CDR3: CASSQVTGANEQFF. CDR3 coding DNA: TGCGCCAGCAGCCAGGTTACGGGAGCGAATGAGCAGTTCTTC.

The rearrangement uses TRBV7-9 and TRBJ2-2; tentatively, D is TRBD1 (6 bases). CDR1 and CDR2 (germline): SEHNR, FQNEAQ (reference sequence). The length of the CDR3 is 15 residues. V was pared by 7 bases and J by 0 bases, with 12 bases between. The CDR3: CASTIGGSNTGELFF. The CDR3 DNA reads TGTGCCAGCACTATAGGGGGTTCGAACACCGGGGAGCTGTTTTTT.

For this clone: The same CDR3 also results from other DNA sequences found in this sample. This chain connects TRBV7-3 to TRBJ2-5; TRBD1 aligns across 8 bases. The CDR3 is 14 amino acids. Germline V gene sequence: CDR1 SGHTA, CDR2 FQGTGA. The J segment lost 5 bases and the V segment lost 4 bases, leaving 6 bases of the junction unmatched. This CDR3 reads CASSSRQGRETQYF. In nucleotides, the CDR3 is TGTGCCAGCAGCTCCCGACAGGGGAGGGAGACCCAGTACTTC. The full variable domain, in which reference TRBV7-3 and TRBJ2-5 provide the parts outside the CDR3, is GAGVSQTPSNKVTEKGKYVELRCDPISGHTALYWYRQSLGQGPEFLIYFQGTGAADDSGLPNDRFFAVRPEGSVSTLKIQRTERGDSAVYLCASSSRQGRETQYFGPGTRLLVL.

The chain's CDR3 is CASSEGGQGAHNEQFF. The CDR3 DNA reads TGTGCCAGCAGTGAAGGGGGACAGGGGGCACACAATGAGCAGTTCTTC. The chain links TRBV25-1 to TRBJ2-1, with 12 bases matching TRBD1. CDR1 and CDR2 from the germline V gene are MGHDK and SYGVNS. Trimming removed 2 bases from V and 5 bases from J; junction bases left unmatched: 4. The CDR3 extends over 16 amino acids.

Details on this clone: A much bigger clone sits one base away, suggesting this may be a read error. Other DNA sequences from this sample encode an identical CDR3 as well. The CDR3 loop reads CSVGEQGYGNTIYF. The CDR3 nucleotides read TGCAGCGTTGGTGAACAGGGTTACGGAAATACCATATATTTT. The genes are TRBV29-1 and TRBJ1-3; tentatively, D is TRBD1 (6 bases). This CDR3 is built from 14 residues. Germline CDR1 SQVTM, CDR2 ANQGSEA.

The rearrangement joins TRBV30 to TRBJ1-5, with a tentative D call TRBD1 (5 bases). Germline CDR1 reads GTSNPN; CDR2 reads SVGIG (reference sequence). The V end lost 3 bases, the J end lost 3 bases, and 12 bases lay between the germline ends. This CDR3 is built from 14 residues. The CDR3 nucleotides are TGTGCCTGGAGCGGGACCGCTTTCAATCAGCCCCAGCATTTT. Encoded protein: CAWSGTAFNQPQHF.